One and the same sample provided the 32 T cell receptor beta chains below, sequenced in a study of CD8 T cells in Susac syndrome. With random hexamers, roughly 0.45 to 1 ug RNA was reverse transcribed. One entry per CDR3 protein results from TCRdb running MiXCR on the immunoSEQ multiplex PCR reads. The repertoire consists of about 85,000 distinct CDR3 sequences, with more than 85% occurring once and the leading ten covering approximately 0.49%. The specimen was CD8+ T cells from PBMCs. These receptor sequences come from a human donor with Susac syndrome.

V and J are TRBV18 and TRBJ2-7, with TRBD2 as a possible D gene (5 bases). The CDR3 loop spans 14 amino acids. V lost 1 base and J lost 2, with 9 bases in between. Germline values: CDR1 KGHSH, CDR2 LQKENI. In DNA form, the CDR3 reads TGTGCCAGCTCACCACTCGGGGAGCCCTACGAGCAGTACTTC. Encoded protein: CASSPLGEPYEQYF.

The rearrangement uses TRBV6-1 and TRBJ2-4, with D perhaps matching TRBD1 (5 bases). Germline loops: CDR1 MNHNS, CDR2 SASEGT. The CDR3 has 16 residues. V gave up 1 base and J gave up 2 bases, with 12 bases separating them. CDR3 sequence: CASSEGVGETKNIQYF. Here the CDR3 DNA reads TGTGCCAGCAGTGAAGGGGTAGGGGAAACCAAAAACATTCAGTACTTC.

This chain joins TRBV28 and TRBJ2-5; perhaps TRBD1 as D (6 bases). The germline gives CDR1 MDHEN, CDR2 SYDVKM. The length of the CDR3 is 14 residues. Trimming shortened V by 5 bases and J by 1 base, and 11 bases separated the two germline ends. CDR3 sequence reads: CASSPGQSQETQYF. CDR3 sequence (DNA): TGTGCCAGCAGTCCTGGACAGTCCCAAGAGACCCAGTACTTC.

The V gene is TRBV10-3, the J gene TRBJ1-1; no clear D gene. V was trimmed by 2 bases and J by 0 bases, leaving 16 bases between them. The CDR3 consists of 17 residues. Germline loops: CDR1 ENHRY, CDR2 SYGVKD. This chain's CDR3 is CAISEHTYADMNTEAFF. CDR3 DNA sequence: TGTGCCATCAGTGAGCATACTTACGCAGACATGAACACTGAAGCTTTCTTT.

This clonotype was counted once. The V gene is TRBV11-2, the J gene TRBJ1-2; 7 bases line up with TRBD1. Germline V CDR1 and CDR2: SGHAT, FQNNGV. The CDR3 contains 13 residues. J was trimmed by 8 bases and V by 4 bases; bases with no gene match: 7. In DNA form, the CDR3 reads TGTGCCAGCAGCTCGGCAGGGGGTCTAGGCTACACCTTC. Translated, it gives CASSSAGGLGYTF.

This chain connects TRBV30 to TRBJ1-3; no clear D. The CDR3 is 11 residues long. The germline V and J ends were trimmed by 5 bases and 1 base, with 3 bases remaining between them. Per germline, CDR1 GTSNPN and CDR2 SVGIG (reference sequence). CDR3 nucleotide sequence: TGTGCCTGGGGATCTGGAAACACCATATATTTT. Translating it yields CAWGSGNTIYF.

This chain uses TRBV7-9 with TRBJ2-5, with D perhaps given as TRBD1 or TRBD2 (5 bases each). The germline gives CDR1 SEHNR, CDR2 FQNEAQ (reference sequence). The CDR3 consists of 14 residues. The germline V and J ends were trimmed by 4 bases and 3 bases, with 12 bases remaining between them. CDR3: CASSSGRWEETQYF. The CDR3 coding sequence is TGTGCCAGCAGCTCGGGACGGTGGGAAGAGACCCAGTACTTC.

The J gene is TRBJ2-1, the V gene TRBV29-1, with D hard to call. Germline V gene data show CDR1 as SQVTM and CDR2 as ANQGSEA. The CDR3 length is 16 residues. V was trimmed by 3 bases and J by 0 bases, leaving 15 bases between them. CDR3 loop: CSVDGLLPSSYNEQFF. The CDR3 region has the DNA TGCAGCGTTGATGGGCTATTACCGAGCTCCTACAATGAGCAGTTCTTC.

The J gene is TRBJ1-5, the V gene TRBV20-1, with 7 nucleotides matching TRBD1. CDR3 length: 16 residues. CDR1 is DFQATT, CDR2 SNEGSKA, per germline (reference sequence). The junction had 5 bases not matched to a gene; V was cut back by 0 bases and J by 0 bases. CDR3 nucleotides: TGCAGTGCTAGAGATCTGACAGGGCCTAGCAATCAGCCCCAGCATTTT. Translation gives CSARDLTGPSNQPQHF.

The V and J genes are TRBV20-1 and TRBJ2-3; D unclear. Trimming removed 0 bases from V and 4 bases from J, with 17 bases in between. The CDR3 runs to 16 residues. In germline, CDR1 is DFQATT, CDR2 SNEGSKA (reference sequence). The CDR3 DNA sequence: TGCAGTGCTAGAGATCTAGGGCAGGCGGTCCCAGATACGCAGTATTTT. This translates into CSARDLGQAVPDTQYF.

The chain carries TRBV5-1 and TRBJ2-1; possibly TRBD1 or TRBD2 for D (5 bases each). Trimming left V 4 bases short and J 2 bases short, with 19 bases between. The germline gives CDR1 SGHRS, CDR2 YFSETQ. This CDR3 has 17 amino acids. Here the CDR3 DNA reads TGCGCCAGCAGCCTACACCCCGGGACGGTGGCCTACAATGAGCAGTTCTTC. Amino acid sequence: CASSLHPGTVAYNEQFF.

This clonotype came up once. The chain joins TRBV7-8 to TRBJ2-5; 7 nucleotides line up with TRBD1. V lost 1 base, J lost 5 bases, and 7 bases stayed unmatched. CDR1 and CDR2 from the germline V gene are SGHVS and FQNEAQ. CDR3 size: 15 residues. CDR3 bases: TGTGCCAGCAGCTTAGTATCTGGCAGGGGGGAGACCCAGTACTTC. This gives the protein CASSLVSGRGETQYF.

The V and J genes are TRBV20-1 and TRBJ2-7, with D unresolved. CDR1 and CDR2 from the germline V gene are DFQATT and SNEGSKA (reference sequence). The CDR3 runs to 14 residues. The V and J ends lost 3 bases and 4 bases respectively, with 16 bases between them. The CDR3, as DNA: TGCAGTGCTAGTAATTCAAAAAAAGCGTACGAGCAGTACTTC. Amino acid sequence: CSASNSKKAYEQYF.

The rearrangement uses TRBV27 and TRBJ1-2; D remains unclear. The CDR3 is made up of 15 amino acids. The germline V gene has CDR1 MNHEY and CDR2 SMNVEV (reference sequence). Trimming took off 8 bases at V and 1 base at J, with 17 bases between the two ends. The CDR3 nucleotides are TGTGCCAGCCGATACGGTACAGCCTATAACTATGGCTACACCTTC. Amino acid sequence: CASRYGTAYNYGYTF.

The chain uses TRBV30 and TRBJ2-7, with 9 bases aligning to TRBD1. The CDR3 extends over 15 amino acids. V shed 0 bases and J 2 bases; nucleotides not matched to a gene: 5. The germline CDR1 and CDR2 sequences are GTSNPN and SVGIG (reference sequence). In DNA, the CDR3 is TGTGCCTGGAGTGTAGGGGACAGGGTGACCTACGAGCAGTACTTC. Its protein product is CAWSVGDRVTYEQYF.

The V and J genes are TRBV20-1 and TRBJ2-1, with 13 bases aligning to TRBD2. The CDR3 has 13 residues. Germline-derived CDR1 and CDR2 are DFQATT and SNEGSKA (reference sequence). The trim removed 6 bases at V and 8 bases at J, leaving 4 bases unmatched. Here the CDR3 reads CSASGLAGYEQFF. CDR3 nucleotides: TGCAGTGCCTCGGGACTAGCGGGATATGAGCAGTTCTTC.

V gene TRBV7-8 combines with J gene TRBJ2-1, with D unresolved. The CDR3 runs to 13 residues. V lost 6 bases, J lost 6 bases, and 12 bases lay in between. Germline V gene data show CDR1 as SGHVS and CDR2 as FQNEAQ. CDR3 loop: CASSLGTGNEQFF. In DNA, the CDR3 is TGTGCCAGCAGTTTGGGTACGGGCAATGAGCAGTTCTTC.

The V call is TRBV18, the J call TRBJ2-7, with 9 bases identical to TRBD1. Per the germline V gene, CDR1 is KGHSH and CDR2 is LQKENI. V dropped 2 bases and J dropped 4; count of bases not matched to a gene: 9. The CDR3 contains 16 residues. The CDR3 is CASSPREGDRGYEQYF. The CDR3 coding sequence is TGTGCCAGCTCACCAAGAGAAGGAGACAGGGGGTACGAGCAGTACTTC.

The rearrangement links TRBV19 to TRBJ1-5, with 8 bases fitting TRBD1. Germline V gives CDR1 LNHDA, CDR2 SQIVND (reference sequence). Trimming cost V 4 bases and J 6 bases; bases outside gene matches: 2. The CDR3 runs to 13 residues. CDR3 sequence: CASSTQGAQPQHF. CDR3 DNA: TGTGCCAGTAGTACCCAGGGGGCTCAGCCCCAGCATTTT.

This chain connects TRBV29-1 to TRBJ2-1; 10 positions agree with TRBD2. Losses at the gene ends were 6 bases for V and 6 bases for J; bases not matched to a gene: 8. The CDR3 is 14 amino acids. From germline, CDR1 is SQVTM and CDR2 ANQGSEA. The CDR3: CSVPGASGGNEQFF. CDR3 coding DNA: TGCAGCGTCCCCGGGGCTAGCGGGGGCAATGAGCAGTTCTTC.

The rearrangement links TRBV20-1 to TRBJ2-7; D is unresolved. The CDR3 totals 15 residues. V was pared by 1 base and J by 0 bases, with 13 bases between. Germline values: CDR1 DFQATT, CDR2 SNEGSKA (reference sequence). The CDR3 nucleotides read TGCAGTGCTAGAGCGGAGACAAGTCCCTCCTACGAGCAGTACTTC. Protein: CSARAETSPSYEQYF.

This CDR3 reads CSVEDGAYEQYF. The CDR3 DNA reads TGCAGCGTTGAAGACGGGGCCTACGAGCAGTACTTC. This rearrangement joins TRBV29-1 to TRBJ2-7, with D possibly being TRBD2 (5 bases). The germline V gene encodes CDR1 SQVTM and CDR2 ANQGSEA. The CDR3 is 12 residues long. V was shortened by 0 bases and J by 2 bases, with 5 bases between the two germline ends.

The V call is TRBV9, the J call TRBJ1-1; tentatively, D is TRBD1 (5 bases). Germline lookup yields CDR1 SGDLS and CDR2 YYNGEE. The CDR3 has 14 amino acids. Between the trimmed V and J ends, which lost 0 bases and 0 bases, there was a span of 6 bases. DNA for the CDR3: TGTGCCAGCAGCGTAGCAGGGCTGAACACTGAAGCTTTCTTT. Protein sequence: CASSVAGLNTEAFF. Combining the CDR3 with reference TRBV9 and TRBJ1-1 gives the whole variable domain DSGVTQTPKHLITATGQRVTLRCSPRSGDLSVYWYQQSLDQGLQFLIQYYNGEERAKGNILERFSAQQFPDLHSELNLSSLELGDSALYFCASSVAGLNTEAFFGQGTRLTVV.

The chain is built from TRBV19 and TRBJ2-7; TRBD2 aligns across 7 bases. CDR1 and CDR2 (germline): LNHDA, SQIVND (reference sequence). With 3 bases clipped from V and 1 base from J, the junction kept 6 bases outside the gene matches. This CDR3 is 15 amino acids long. The CDR3 DNA reads TGTGCCAGTAGTATGGGCCTAGCGGCTTCCTACGAGCAGTACTTC. Amino acids: CASSMGLAASYEQYF.

The rearrangement uses TRBV4-1 and TRBJ1-1; maybe TRBD1 (6 bases). This CDR3 is 15 amino acids long. Trimming cost V 1 base and J 5 bases, with 14 bases left between them. Germline CDR1 and CDR2: MGHRA and YSYEKL. The CDR3 DNA reads TGCGCCAGCAGCCAAGTCATCACAGGGTATACTGAAGCTTTCTTT. Translation: CASSQVITGYTEAFF.

The chain uses TRBV7-9 and TRBJ2-3; D call uncertain. The germline V and J ends were trimmed by 5 bases and 4 bases, with 7 bases remaining between them. CDR1 is SEHNR and CDR2 is FQNEAQ in the germline V gene (reference sequence). This CDR3 is built from 12 residues. CDR3 DNA sequence: TGTGCCAGCAGCGCCAGGTCAGATACGCAGTATTTT. It encodes CASSARSDTQYF.

For the CDR3, the DNA is TGCAGCGTGGGTGGGACTCCGCGGGAGGGAGAGACCCAGTACTTC. This encodes CSVGGTPREGETQYF. The V call is TRBV29-1, the J call TRBJ2-5; 9 bases are shared with TRBD2. Germline-derived CDR1 and CDR2 are SQVTM and ANQGSEA. Trimming took 6 bases from V and 4 from J; bases not matched to a gene: 12. There are 15 residues in the CDR3. Looking up the rest from reference TRBV29-1 and TRBJ2-5 gives the full variable domain: SAVISQKPSRDICQRGTSLTIQCQVDSQVTMMFWYRQQPGQSLTLIATANQGSEATYESGFVIDKFPISRPNLTFSTLTVSNMSPEDSSIYLCSVGGTPREGETQYFGPGTRLLVL.

This chain uses TRBV12-3 or TRBV12-4 with TRBJ2-5; TRBD2 agrees at 10 bases. The CDR3 extends over 16 amino acids. V was clipped by 6 bases and J by 5 bases; unmatched bases: 12. As DNA, the CDR3 is TGTGCCAGCAGGGAAACCGGGACTAGCGTCCGGGAGACCCAGTACTTC. Its protein product is CASRETGTSVRETQYF.

The chain carries TRBV30 and TRBJ2-1; D uncertain. The CDR3 sequence is 13 residues long. Trimming took 1 base from V and 6 from J, leaving 10 bases between them. CDR1 GTSNPN and CDR2 SVGIG come from the germline V gene (reference sequence). Here the CDR3 DNA reads TGTGCCTGGAGTGACGGAAGGTCCAATGAGCAGTTCTTC. It specifies CAWSDGRSNEQFF.

This clonotype has a single count. The rearrangement links TRBV30 to TRBJ2-1; D remains unclear. Germline CDR1 is GTSNPN and CDR2 is SVGIG (reference sequence). The germline V and J ends were trimmed by 1 base and 1 base, with 5 bases remaining between them. CDR3 length equals 13 residues. In nucleotides, the CDR3 is TGTGCCTGGAGTGGGGTGTCCTACAATGAGCAGTTCTTC. Translated: CAWSGVSYNEQFF.

The chain has TRBV5-6 and TRBJ2-2; D could derive from TRBD1 or TRBD2 (5 bases each). CDR3 size: 14 residues. V lost 4 bases to trimming and J lost 6 bases, with 13 bases between them. Looked up from germline, CDR1 is SGHDT and CDR2 is YYEEEE. CDR3 sequence: CASSGGTVAGELFF. DNA for the CDR3: TGTGCCAGCAGCGGGGGAACAGTGGCCGGGGAGCTGTTTTTT.

The CDR3 sequence: CSARDISDWNTEAFF. CDR3 bases: TGCAGTGCTAGAGACATCTCCGACTGGAACACTGAAGCTTTCTTT. The V gene is TRBV20-1, the J gene TRBJ1-1; D unresolved. V gave up 0 bases and J gave up 1 base, with 12 bases separating them. This CDR3 has 15 amino acids. Germline-derived CDR1 and CDR2 are DFQATT and SNEGSKA (reference sequence).